Each of the 26 T cell receptor beta chains below was sequenced from the same sample in a study of cytomegalovirus exposure and HLA in healthy donors. The PCR ran on 60 Vbeta and 13 Jbeta primers. Some clones are missing from TCRdb's copy, which holds only in-frame ones; the method was immunoSEQ multiplex PCR. The sample contains roughly 260,000 clones, approximately 84% of which appear only once. Sequencing was carried out using PBMCs. All receptors come from a woman aged 40 to 49 in good health and CMV-seropositive.

The rearrangement joins TRBV11-3 to TRBJ2-7, with TRBD2 matching over 12 bases. This CDR3 is 15 amino acids long. The trim removed 1 base at V and 3 bases at J, leaving 1 base unmatched. Germline CDR1 is SGHNT and CDR2 is YENEEA. CDR3 protein: CASSLVLAGGYEQYF. The CDR3 DNA follows: TGTGCCAGCAGCTTAGTACTAGCGGGGGGCTACGAGCAGTACTTC.

The V and J genes are TRBV28 and TRBJ2-3, with 10 nucleotides matching TRBD2. CDR1 and CDR2 from the germline V gene are MDHEN and SYDVKM. V was clipped by 2 bases and J by 5 bases; unmatched bases: 4. CDR3 length equals 15 residues. CDR3: CASSLTSGIVDTQYF. The CDR3 DNA is TGTGCCAGCAGTTTAACTAGCGGGATTGTAGATACGCAGTATTTT.

This rearrangement joins TRBV7-9 to TRBJ2-1; 9 positions match TRBD2. With 5 bases clipped from V and 0 bases from J, the junction kept 2 bases outside the gene matches. Germline V gene sequence: CDR1 SEHNR, CDR2 FQNEAQ (reference sequence). This CDR3 region has 15 residues. The CDR3 protein is CASSASGNSYNEQFF. DNA of the CDR3: TGTGCCAGCAGCGCTAGCGGGAACTCCTACAATGAGCAGTTCTTC.

V gene TRBV13 combines with J gene TRBJ2-6, with 9 bases lining up with TRBD1. From germline, CDR1 is PRHDT and CDR2 FYEKMQ (reference sequence). The CDR3 length is 16 residues. V gave up 6 bases and J gave up 1 base; unmatched junction bases: 4. The CDR3 DNA reads TGTGCCAGCAGGGACAGGGGAGGTTCTGGGGCCAACGTCCTGACTTTC. Translation: CASRDRGGSGANVLTF.

CDR3 nucleotides: TGCGCCAGCAGCTTGGTAGGGGTCGTCACCGGGGAGCTGTTTTTT. Translated, it gives CASSLVGVVTGELFF. V gene TRBV5-1 combines with J gene TRBJ2-2; tentative D call: TRBD1 (5 bases). Germline V CDR1 and CDR2: SGHRS, YFSETQ. This CDR3 spans 15 amino acids. V was clipped by 0 bases and J by 4 bases, with 10 bases between them.

The chain employs TRBV6-6 and TRBJ2-1, with 9 bases lining up with TRBD2. With V trimmed by 2 bases and J by 7 bases, 6 bases remained unmatched. This CDR3 region has 15 residues. Germline V CDR1 and CDR2: MNHNY, SVGAGI (reference sequence). In DNA form, the CDR3 reads TGTGCCAGCAGTTACCTAGCGGGGTTAGGTAATGAGCAGTTCTTC. Its translation is CASSYLAGLGNEQFF.

The rearrangement links TRBV15 to TRBJ2-3; 8 bases fit TRBD2. Losses at the gene ends were 1 base for V and 3 bases for J; bases not matched to a gene: 9. Germline values: CDR1 LNHNV, CDR2 YYDKDF (reference sequence). The CDR3 sequence is 17 residues long. This CDR3 is CATSRGLASGRTDTQYF. DNA of the CDR3: TGTGCCACCAGCAGAGGGCTGGCCAGCGGGAGAACAGATACGCAGTATTTT.

The rearrangement joins TRBV19 to TRBJ2-1; 7 bases are shared with TRBD2. V was pared by 6 bases and J by 0 bases, with 11 bases of the junction left unmatched. Germline V CDR1 and CDR2: LNHDA, SQIVND (reference sequence). The CDR3 extends over 17 amino acids. As DNA, the CDR3 is TGTGCCAGTAGATTAGGCGGGAGCCATAGCTCCTACAATGAGCAGTTCTTC. As protein: CASRLGGSHSSYNEQFF. Filled out from reference TRBV19 and TRBJ2-1, the complete variable domain reads DGGITQSPKYLFRKEGQNVTLSCEQNLNHDAMYWYRQDPGQGLRLIYYSQIVNDFQKGDIAEGYSVSREKKESFPLTVTSAQKNPTAFYLCASRLGGSHSSYNEQFFGPGTRLTVL.

This chain connects TRBV27 to TRBJ2-7; D is possibly TRBD1 (6 bases). Germline V gene sequence: CDR1 MNHEY, CDR2 SMNVEV (reference sequence). The CDR3 is made up of 13 amino acids. V lost 5 bases, J lost 3 bases, and 11 bases lay in between. Written as DNA, the CDR3 is TGTGCCAGCAGTGACGGACAGATCTACGAGCAGTACTTC. Its translation: CASSDGQIYEQYF.

The chain combines TRBV19 with TRBJ2-7, with TRBD1 matching over 9 bases. The trim removed 3 bases at V and 4 bases at J, leaving 7 bases unmatched. This CDR3 region has 15 residues. Germline CDR1 is LNHDA and CDR2 is SQIVND (reference sequence). DNA of the CDR3: TGTGCCAGTAGTATGGTTGGGACAGGGATGTACGAGCAGTACTTC. It codes for CASSMVGTGMYEQYF.

This clone was counted between two and nine times. This chain uses TRBV7-8 with TRBJ1-5; D not certain. Germline V gives CDR1 SGHVS, CDR2 FQNEAQ. V was clipped by 1 base and J by 0 bases, with 10 bases between them. The CDR3 runs to 16 residues. Written as DNA, the CDR3 is TGTGCCAGCAGCTTAGTTGGAGGTTTTAGCAATCAGCCCCAGCATTTT. The encoded protein is CASSLVGGFSNQPQHF.

With regard to this clone: A read error may account for a junction end that differs from germline. The chain employs TRBV4-1 and TRBJ2-3; 8 bases line up with TRBD2. The CDR3 consists of 14 residues. Germline CDR1 is MGHRA and CDR2 is YSYEKL. CDR3 sequence: CASSQGLEAGVWHF. DNA for the CDR3: TGCGCCAGCAGCCAAGGGCTTGAAGCGGGAGTGTGGCATTTT.

This sequence joins TRBV19 and TRBJ2-3; 8 bases agree with TRBD1. The V gene end was trimmed by 6 bases and the J gene end by 7 bases; junction bases not matched to a gene: 6. The CDR3 spans 13 residues. The germline V gene has CDR1 LNHDA and CDR2 SQIVND (reference sequence). The CDR3 sequence: CASSRQGPNTQYF. The CDR3 DNA reads as TGTGCCAGTAGCCGACAGGGGCCAAATACGCAGTATTTT.

The CDR3 DNA reads TGTGCCAGTAGTGACCCGGGGAGGGGCACGCCCCAGCATTTT. It is translated as CASSDPGRGTPQHF. The V and J genes are TRBV19 and TRBJ1-5, with D possibly matching TRBD1 (5 bases). V lost 5 bases and J lost 9, with 17 bases in between. The CDR3 is made up of 14 amino acids. Per germline, CDR1 LNHDA and CDR2 SQIVND (reference sequence).

This clone has more than one count but fewer than ten. V is TRBV29-1 and J is TRBJ2-7; a weak D match, TRBD1 (5 bases). Germline CDR1 reads SQVTM; CDR2 reads ANQGSEA. This CDR3 comprises 13 residues. Trimming pared 5 bases from V and 2 bases from J, leaving 13 bases between. The CDR3 bases are TGCAGCGTTACGCAGACAGAAGCCTACGAGCAGTACTTC. This gives the protein CSVTQTEAYEQYF.

The chain couples TRBV7-9 to TRBJ2-2; D perhaps matches TRBD1 (6 bases). V lost 5 bases and J lost 6, with 19 bases in between. Germline CDR1 and CDR2: SEHNR and FQNEAQ (reference sequence). The CDR3 is 16 residues long. In DNA, the CDR3 is TGTGCCAGCAGCACACCATACCAACAGGGTGCCGGGGAGCTGTTTTTT. Protein: CASSTPYQQGAGELFF.

The J gene is TRBJ1-1, the V gene TRBV10-2, with D perhaps matching TRBD1 (5 bases). The CDR3 sequence is 13 residues long. Germline-derived CDR1 and CDR2 are WSHSY and SAAADI. The germline V and J ends were trimmed by 7 bases and 4 bases, with 13 bases remaining between them. The CDR3 protein is CASTQAQGTEAFF. The CDR3 DNA sequence: TGCGCCAGCACCCAGGCCCAGGGCACTGAAGCTTTCTTT.

The CDR3 spells CSVVAGGSDTQYF. The CDR3 DNA follows: TGCAGCGTTGTGGCCGGGGGATCAGATACGCAGTATTTT. This chain joins TRBV29-1 and TRBJ2-3; tentative D call: TRBD2 (6 bases). V gave up 4 bases and J gave up 4 bases, with 12 bases separating them. The CDR3 is 13 amino acids. Germline V CDR1 and CDR2: SQVTM, ANQGSEA.

The genes are TRBV9 and TRBJ2-7; D remains ambiguous. The germline gives CDR1 SGDLS, CDR2 YYNGEE. CDR3 length: 13 amino acids. Trimming left V 2 bases short and J 0 bases short, with 6 bases between. Here the CDR3 DNA reads TGTGCCAGCAGCGTGGGCCTCTCCTACGAGCAGTACTTC. This codes for CASSVGLSYEQYF.

As regards this clone: This CDR3 is also generated by other DNA sequences in the sample. This rearrangement joins TRBV29-1 to TRBJ1-1, with 8 nucleotides matching TRBD1. Looked up from germline, CDR1 is SQVTM and CDR2 is ANQGSEA. CDR3 length equals 13 residues. V lost 7 bases and J lost 2; bases outside the gene matches: 6. CDR3 DNA: TGCAGCGCAAGAGGACAGGGAAACACTGAAGCTTTCTTT. It codes for CSARGQGNTEAFF.

The J gene is TRBJ2-2, the V gene TRBV4-2; 8 bases line up with TRBD2. With 1 base clipped from V and 4 bases from J, the junction kept 2 bases outside the gene matches. The germline gives CDR1 LGHNA, CDR2 YNFKEQ. The CDR3 runs to 15 residues. CDR3 DNA sequence: TGTGCCAGCAGCCAAGTTCTAGCGGGCACCGGGGAGCTGTTTTTT. The encoded protein is CASSQVLAGTGELFF.

Written as DNA, the CDR3 is TGTGCCAGCAGCGAAACAGGTCGTCAAGAGACCCAGTACTTC. As protein: CASSETGRQETQYF. The chain recombines TRBV7-9 with TRBJ2-5; D possibly corresponds to TRBD1 (5 bases). CDR3 length: 14 residues. Trimming shortened V by 5 bases and J by 2 bases, and 12 bases separated the two germline ends. Germline CDR1 reads SEHNR; CDR2 reads FQNEAQ (reference sequence).

This sequence joins TRBV9 and TRBJ2-7, with no clear D. Looked up from germline, CDR1 is SGDLS and CDR2 is YYNGEE. The CDR3 spans 15 residues. V was cut by 4 bases and J by 1 base, with 15 bases left in between. The CDR3 bases are TGTGCCAGCAGCCCACATGGTGGCAGGTCCTACGAGCAGTACTTC. It specifies CASSPHGGRSYEQYF.

The V call is TRBV6-5, the J call TRBJ1-5, with 7 nucleotides matching TRBD1. CDR3 length: 14 residues. With V trimmed by 2 bases and J by 4 bases, 2 bases remained unmatched. Germline assignment: CDR1 MNHEY and CDR2 SVGAGI. The CDR3 loop reads CASSYRGRNQPQHF. CDR3 coding DNA: TGTGCCAGCAGTTACAGGGGGCGAAATCAGCCCCAGCATTTT.

This chain connects TRBV4-2 to TRBJ2-7, with D hard to call. The CDR3 is 15 amino acids. V was trimmed by 0 bases and J by 1 base, leaving 10 bases between them. Germline lookup yields CDR1 LGHNA and CDR2 YNFKEQ. CDR3 region: CASSQDVARSYEQYF. The CDR3 DNA is TGTGCCAGCAGCCAAGATGTCGCCAGGTCCTACGAGCAGTACTTC.

The rearrangement joins TRBV13 to TRBJ2-2; D is perhaps TRBD1 (5 bases). The germline CDR1 and CDR2 sequences are PRHDT and FYEKMQ (reference sequence). The CDR3 is 16 residues long. Trimming stripped 1 base from V and 5 bases from J, with 14 bases between. The CDR3 bases are TGTGCCAGCAGCTTAGTGACGCAGGGCGGAACCGGGGAGCTGTTTTTT. It yields the protein CASSLVTQGGTGELFF.